This section outlines one TCR beta chain sequence together with its context. The table lists this clonotype with many counts. It lacks a known antigen. Base qualities are not recorded, but no much larger clone differs from it by a single base. This sample is drawn from a study of CD8 T cells in ankylosing spondylitis (TCRdb year 2017). About the investigation overall: The study set out to find disease-linked TCR variants by profiling T cell receptor beta repertoires in ankylosing spondylitis patients and healthy donors. The whole study cohort included some 100 healthy donors and 25 ankylosing spondylitis patients. Peripheral blood samples were taken, and synovial fluid was additionally collected from ankylosing spondylitis patients. Results the study describes overall, beyond this receptor: The disease-linked clones were reported as significantly enriched in matched synovial fluid samples from ankylosing spondylitis patients. Some motif variants were previously reported in synovial fluid and blood of reactive arthritis patients, suggesting common disease-initiation mechanisms. In peripheral blood, the disease-linked clones were found at relatively low frequencies and had a CD8+ phenotype. Blood from ankylosing spondylitis patients appeared to be characterized by a TCR beta motif composed of several highly homologous amino acid variants.

Instrument on record: Illumina HiSeq 2500. TCR beta libraries were prepared by quantitative 5'-RACE with molecular barcodes. Turning to the authors' computational methods: A new computational method based on a probabilistic model of VDJ rearrangement was used to identify disease-linked TCR variants. The raw public reads went through TCRdb reprocessing: fastp at Q25, MiXCR clone calling, in-frame beta chains kept. Rows matching on CDR3 protein sequence are summarized as one entry with the most common DNA and genes. TCRdb, not the authors, supplied the V and J calls. This sample holds roughly 40,000 distinct CDR3 sequences; about 2.5% were observed only once. 4.6% of the sample lies in the top ten. The germline V gene gives CDR1 as SGDLS and CDR2 as YYNGEE. The V end loses 4 bases and the J end loses 0 bases, and a stretch of 17 bases separates them. The CDR3 measures 17 amino acids from cysteine to phenylalanine. Just CDR3 DNA is preserved here, 51 bases in frame from base 1.

The sequenced sample was blood, either unsorted or a sorted T cell fraction (not recorded which). The chain couples TRBV9 to TRBJ2-1; TRBD1 is possibly the D segment (6 matching bases). The TCR was taken from a male donor with ankylosing spondylitis or in good health (not recorded which). The DNA sequence reads TGTGCCAGCAGCTCCCTGGGGGCTACAAGCTCCTACAATGAGCAGTTCTTC. Translation gives CASSSLGATSSYNEQFF.